This T cell receptor (beta chain) is from a study of T cell changes during pregnancy in multiple sclerosis. In its sample, this clone was seen once. Data came from immunoSEQ multiplex PCR; TCRdb stores just in-frame clones and leaves some out. The sample holds tens of thousands of clones; around 91% are singletons and the top ten take 1.1% to 1.5%. The J segment lost 6 bases and the V segment lost 6 bases, leaving 4 bases of the junction unmatched. Looked up from germline, CDR1 is SGHTA and CDR2 is FQGNSA. This CDR3 has 13 residues. This TCR derives from a female donor in good health, enrolled as a control in a pregnancy study. The specimen comprised peripheral blood, sampled in the third trimester of pregnancy. This chain uses TRBV7-2 with TRBJ1-2, with 10 bases lining up with TRBD1. The CDR3 region has the DNA TGTGCCAGCAGACAGGACAGGGGGGATGGCTACACCTTC. Protein: CASRQDRGDGYTF.